These T cell receptor beta chains were read from a single sample in a study of persistence of HIV-infected CD4 T cells. For these receptors, no antigen is known. Some clones are missing from TCRdb's copy, which holds only in-frame ones; the method was immunoSEQ multiplex PCR. The data contain 15,000 to 20,000 clones, 75% to 80% of them singletons. The sample in question was CD4+ T cells sorted from PBMCs after roughly 19-hour stimulation, obtained from a patient who received antiretroviral therapy. The source is an adult man with HIV who was CMV-seropositive. Both conserved end residues are part of each CDR3. Fields, in order: CDR3 protein, CDR3 DNA, V gene, D gene, clone size, J gene. D genes are given only for firm matches. Clone size is not always given. Where it is, it says once, few, many or a class for expanded clones.

CDR3aa: CASSLASRSGNTIYF
CDR3nt: TGTGCCAGCAGTTTAGCATCCCGCTCTGGAAACACCATATATTTT
v_gene: TRBV28
d_gene: .
abundance: .
j_gene: TRBJ1-3

CDR3aa: CASSESISGVRTGELFF
CDR3nt: TGTGCCAGCAGTGAATCAATCTCAGGGGTGAGGACCGGGGAGCTGTTTTTT
v_gene: TRBV2
d_gene: .
abundance: few
j_gene: TRBJ2-2

CDR3aa: CSASGGFSYNEQFF
CDR3nt: TGCAGTGCTAGTGGGGGGTTTTCCTACAATGAGCAGTTCTTC
v_gene: TRBV20-1
d_gene: .
abundance: .
j_gene: TRBJ2-1

CDR3aa: CASSALGNTEAFF
CDR3nt: TGCGCCAGCAGTGCCCTCGGCAACACTGAAGCTTTCTTT
v_gene: TRBV10-1
d_gene: .
abundance: .
j_gene: TRBJ1-1

CDR3aa: CASSLAGLAVQPGELFF
CDR3nt: TGTGCCAGCAGCTTAGCCGGATTGGCTGTCCAGCCCGGGGAGCTGTTTTTT
v_gene: TRBV7-9
d_gene: .
abundance: .
j_gene: TRBJ2-2

CDR3aa: CASSYDRGDQPQHF
CDR3nt: TGTGCCAGCAGCTACGACAGGGGGGATCAGCCCCAGCATTTT
v_gene: TRBV5-5
d_gene: TRBD1
abundance: few
j_gene: TRBJ1-5

CDR3aa: CASSVDRGNSPLHF
CDR3nt: TGCGCCAGCAGTGTGGACAGGGGCAATTCACCCCTCCACTTT
v_gene: TRBV10-1
d_gene: TRBD1
abundance: .
j_gene: TRBJ1-6

CDR3aa: CASSYLPTGDPPHTQYF
CDR3nt: TGTGCCAGCAGTTATTTACCTACAGGGGACCCGCCCCATACGCAGTATTTT
v_gene: TRBV5-6
d_gene: TRBD1
abundance: .
j_gene: TRBJ2-3

CDR3aa: CASSLRLGQGTEAFF
CDR3nt: TGCGCCAGCAGCTTAAGGCTCGGGCAAGGCACTGAAGCTTTCTTT
v_gene: TRBV5-1
d_gene: .
abundance: .
j_gene: TRBJ1-1

CDR3aa: CASEDLPGNEAFF
CDR3nt: TGTGCCAGCGAAGACCTCCCCGGGAATGAAGCTTTCTTT
v_gene: TRBV2
d_gene: .
abundance: few
j_gene: TRBJ1-1

CDR3aa: CASSEAQWDSASYEQYF
CDR3nt: TGTGCCAGCAGTGAAGCCCAGTGGGACAGCGCTTCCTACGAGCAGTACTTC
v_gene: TRBV6-1
d_gene: TRBD1
abundance: once
j_gene: TRBJ2-7

CDR3aa: CASSLSAGLTEAFF
CDR3nt: TGTGCCAGCAGTTTATCGGCGGGGCTCACTGAAGCTTTCTTT
v_gene: TRBV27
d_gene: .
abundance: .
j_gene: TRBJ1-1

CDR3aa: CASSPTGGPYEQYF
CDR3nt: TGTGCCAGCAGTCCGACGGGGGGTCCCTACGAGCAGTACTTC
v_gene: TRBV27
d_gene: TRBD2
abundance: .
j_gene: TRBJ2-7

CDR3aa: CASSFRTGIGLEQYF
CDR3nt: TGTGCCAGCAGCTTCCGAACAGGGATAGGTCTCGAGCAGTACTTC
v_gene: TRBV27
d_gene: .
abundance: few
j_gene: TRBJ2-7

CDR3aa: CATMAGTWDEKLFF
CDR3nt: TGTGCCACTATGGCCGGGACGTGGGATGAAAAACTGTTTTTT
v_gene: TRBV19
d_gene: .
abundance: once
j_gene: TRBJ1-4

CDR3aa: CASSSRAPNTGELFF
CDR3nt: TGCGCCAGCAGCTCTCGGGCACCGAACACCGGGGAGCTGTTTTTT
v_gene: TRBV5-1
d_gene: .
abundance: .
j_gene: TRBJ2-2

CDR3aa: CASSQGGGQGYTF
CDR3nt: TGTGCCAGCAGCCAAGGTGGAGGGCAAGGCTACACCTTC
v_gene: TRBV3-1/TRBV3-2
d_gene: .
abundance: once
j_gene: TRBJ1-2

CDR3aa: CASSPQGATTEAFF
CDR3nt: TGTGCCAGCAGCCCACAGGGGGCGACGACTGAAGCTTTCTTT
v_gene: TRBV7-2
d_gene: TRBD1
abundance: few
j_gene: TRBJ1-1

CDR3aa: CASSLAGIALHF
CDR3nt: TGTGCCAGCAGTTTAGCAGGTATAGCCCTCCACTTT
v_gene: TRBV6-6
d_gene: .
abundance: .
j_gene: TRBJ1-6

CDR3aa: CASRTGRNSPLHF
CDR3nt: TGTGCCAGCAGGACAGGGAGAAATTCACCCCTCCACTTT
v_gene: TRBV12-3/TRBV12-4
d_gene: TRBD1
abundance: .
j_gene: TRBJ1-6

CDR3aa: CSASRSVGETQYF
CDR3nt: TGCAGTGCTAGTAGGTCCGTAGGAGAGACCCAGTACTTC
v_gene: TRBV20-1
d_gene: .
abundance: .
j_gene: TRBJ2-5

CDR3aa: CASRHSSYNSPLHF
CDR3nt: TGTGCCAGTAGGCACAGCTCCTATAATTCACCCCTCCACTTT
v_gene: TRBV19
d_gene: .
abundance: .
j_gene: TRBJ1-6

CDR3aa: CASSKGQGITEAFF
CDR3nt: TGTGCCAGCAGCAAGGGACAGGGGATCACTGAAGCTTTCTTT
v_gene: TRBV7-6
d_gene: TRBD1
abundance: few
j_gene: TRBJ1-1

CDR3aa: CASSIGLGSSYNEQFF
CDR3nt: TGTGCCAGTAGTATAGGTCTGGGGAGCTCCTACAATGAGCAGTTCTTC
v_gene: TRBV19
d_gene: .
abundance: medium-sized
j_gene: TRBJ2-1

CDR3aa: CAWSVAGGAYNEQFF
CDR3nt: TGTGCCTGGAGTGTAGCCGGGGGGGCCTACAATGAGCAGTTCTTC
v_gene: TRBV30
d_gene: TRBD2
abundance: .
j_gene: TRBJ2-1

CDR3aa: CSVEIPGTGGTYEQYF
CDR3nt: TGCAGCGTCGAGATACCCGGGACAGGGGGTACCTACGAGCAGTACTTC
v_gene: TRBV29-1
d_gene: TRBD1
abundance: .
j_gene: TRBJ2-7

CDR3aa: CSARDPIEAFF
CDR3nt: TGCAGTGCTAGAGACCCGATTGAAGCTTTCTTT
v_gene: TRBV20-1
d_gene: .
abundance: .
j_gene: TRBJ1-1

CDR3aa: CASSGTGTGVGGYTF
CDR3nt: TGTGCCAGTAGTGGCACCGGGACAGGGGTCGGCGGCTACACCTTC
v_gene: TRBV19
d_gene: TRBD1
abundance: once
j_gene: TRBJ1-2

CDR3aa: CATQTTGGYTF
CDR3nt: TGTGCCACCCAAACAACGGGTGGCTACACCTTC
v_gene: TRBV6-5
d_gene: .
abundance: .
j_gene: TRBJ1-2

CDR3aa: CASGVQGTGELFF
CDR3nt: TGTGCCAGCGGAGTACAGGGCACCGGGGAGCTGTTTTTT
v_gene: TRBV6-5
d_gene: .
abundance: .
j_gene: TRBJ2-2

CDR3aa: CASSFSFGGSQNIQYF
CDR3nt: TGCGCCAGCAGCTTTTCCTTCGGAGGGAGTCAAAACATTCAGTACTTC
v_gene: TRBV4-1
d_gene: .
abundance: .
j_gene: TRBJ2-4

CDR3aa: CASSFDKYGGYTF
CDR3nt: TGCGCCAGCAGCTTCGACAAATACGGGGGCTACACCTTC
v_gene: TRBV10-1
d_gene: .
abundance: .
j_gene: TRBJ1-2

CDR3aa: CASSQEAGGGSGANVLTF
CDR3nt: TGCGCCAGCAGCCAAGAGGCAGGGGGGGGGTCTGGGGCCAACGTCCTGACTTTC
v_gene: TRBV4-1
d_gene: .
abundance: few
j_gene: TRBJ2-6

CDR3aa: CASTRAGSALNQPQHF
CDR3nt: TGTGCCTCTACCAGGGCAGGGTCGGCCCTAAATCAGCCCCAGCATTTT
v_gene: TRBV27
d_gene: .
abundance: .
j_gene: TRBJ1-5

CDR3aa: CASSPGQGASYNEQFF
CDR3nt: TGTGCCAGCAGCCCGGGACAGGGGGCGTCCTACAATGAGCAGTTCTTC
v_gene: TRBV5-8
d_gene: TRBD1
abundance: .
j_gene: TRBJ2-1

CDR3aa: CASSYSSPVAGELFF
CDR3nt: TGTGCCAGCAGTTACTCGAGCCCAGTTGCCGGGGAGCTGTTTTTT
v_gene: TRBV6-5
d_gene: .
abundance: .
j_gene: TRBJ2-2

CDR3aa: CASSQARARANYGYTF
CDR3nt: TGCGCCAGCAGCCAAGCGAGGGCAAGGGCTAACTATGGCTACACCTTC
v_gene: TRBV4-1
d_gene: .
abundance: .
j_gene: TRBJ1-2

CDR3aa: CASSDLLQGLGSYEQYF
CDR3nt: TGTGCCAGCAGTGACTTGCTACAGGGGTTGGGCTCCTACGAGCAGTACTTC
v_gene: TRBV28
d_gene: TRBD1
abundance: few
j_gene: TRBJ2-7

CDR3aa: CASSILGQGATGELFF
CDR3nt: TGTGCCAGTAGTATCTTGGGGCAGGGAGCCACCGGGGAGCTGTTTTTT
v_gene: TRBV19
d_gene: .
abundance: .
j_gene: TRBJ2-2

CDR3aa: CASSDSGTPNEKLFF
CDR3nt: TGTGCCAGCAGTGACTCCGGGACACCTAATGAAAAACTGTTTTTT
v_gene: TRBV27
d_gene: .
abundance: .
j_gene: TRBJ1-4

CDR3aa: CASSGRQGSSPLHF
CDR3nt: TGTGCCAGTAGTGGAAGACAGGGGAGTTCACCCCTCCACTTT
v_gene: TRBV19
d_gene: TRBD1
abundance: medium-sized
j_gene: TRBJ1-6

CDR3aa: CASSPRTGSFSF
CDR3nt: TGTGCCAGTAGTCCCAGAACGGGATCTTTTTCCTTC
v_gene: TRBV19
d_gene: .
abundance: .
j_gene: TRBJ2-7

CDR3aa: CASSPQPDTEAFF
CDR3nt: TGCGCCAGCAGCCCCCAACCGGACACTGAAGCTTTCTTT
v_gene: TRBV10-2
d_gene: .
abundance: .
j_gene: TRBJ1-1

CDR3aa: CSVARSGAAGANVLTF
CDR3nt: TGCAGCGTTGCCCGTTCGGGGGCGGCTGGGGCCAACGTCCTGACTTTC
v_gene: TRBV29-1
d_gene: .
abundance: once
j_gene: TRBJ2-6

CDR3aa: CAIRLQGMNTEAFF
CDR3nt: TGTGCCATCAGACTACAGGGTATGAACACTGAAGCTTTCTTT
v_gene: TRBV10-3
d_gene: .
abundance: .
j_gene: TRBJ1-1

CDR3aa: CASSFPGIGNTIYF
CDR3nt: TGTGCCAGCAGCTTCCCGGGGATTGGAAACACCATATATTTT
v_gene: TRBV7-9
d_gene: .
abundance: .
j_gene: TRBJ1-3

CDR3aa: CASSPQTGAGEQYF
CDR3nt: TGTGCCAGCTCACCACAAACAGGGGCCGGCGAGCAGTACTTC
v_gene: TRBV18
d_gene: TRBD1
abundance: .
j_gene: TRBJ2-7